Listed below are T cell receptor beta chains from one sample, sequenced in a study of cytomegalovirus exposure and HLA in healthy donors. Data came from immunoSEQ multiplex PCR; TCRdb stores just in-frame clones and leaves some out. The sample records fewer than 150,000 clones, roughly 71% being singletons. Material: PBMCs. These receptors all stem from a woman aged 45-60 years in good health and CMV-seropositive. Both conserved end residues are part of each CDR3. Fields, in order: CDR3 protein, CDR3 DNA, V gene, clone size, D gene, J gene. A D gene is named only where the DNA matches it firmly. Rows may omit the clone size; those that give it use once, few, many or a size class.

CASNPQSSNSPLHF TGTGCCAGCAATCCACAGTCTTCAAATTCACCCCTCCACTTT TRBV2 NA NA TRBJ1-6
CASSWSGEAFF TGCGCCAGCAGCTGGAGCGGGGAAGCTTTCTTT TRBV4-1 NA NA TRBJ1-1
CASSMGQPNEKLFF TGTGCCAGCAGCATGGGACAGCCTAATGAAAAACTGTTTTTT TRBV7-9 NA TRBD1 TRBJ1-4
CASSLAWTVQGTQYF TGTGCCAGCAGCTTAGCGTGGACGGTTCAGGGGACCCAGTACTTC TRBV7-2 NA NA TRBJ2-5
CASRHRGRDTEAFF TGTGCCAGTAGACACAGGGGGAGGGACACTGAAGCTTTCTTT TRBV19 once TRBD1 TRBJ1-1
CASSLRTASDTQYF TGTGCCAGCAGCTTAAGGACAGCCTCAGATACGCAGTATTTT TRBV5-4 NA NA TRBJ2-3
CASRRQGGGQETQYF TGTGCCAGCAGAAGGCAGGGCGGGGGGCAAGAGACCCAGTACTTC TRBV6-5 NA TRBD2 TRBJ2-5
CASSLWTDQETQYF TGCGCCAGCAGCCTGTGGACAGATCAAGAGACCCAGTACTTC TRBV5-1 NA NA TRBJ2-5
CASSQDGGGKLFF TGCGCCAGCAGCCAAGATGGGGGAGGTAAACTGTTTTTT TRBV4-1 few NA TRBJ1-4
CASSPGSGSQPQHF TGCGCCAGCAGCCCCGGGTCCGGCAGTCAGCCCCAGCATTTT TRBV5-1 NA NA TRBJ1-5
CASSLRTGEETQYF TGTGCCAGCAGCTTGAGGACAGGGGAAGAGACCCAGTACTTC TRBV5-4 NA TRBD1 TRBJ2-5
CASSSRLAGGPRELFF TGTGCCAGCAGCTCCCGACTAGCGGGGGGGCCCCGGGAGCTGTTTTTT TRBV5-4 once TRBD2 TRBJ2-2